The sequence of this T cell receptor (beta chain) was determined in a study of T cells in localized non-small cell lung cancer. Some clones are missing from TCRdb's copy, which holds only in-frame ones; the method was immunoSEQ multiplex PCR. The repertoire holds about 78,000 clones, almost 85% seen once, with 2.5% to 3% in the top ten. Germline V gives CDR1 SGHNT, CDR2 YYREEE (reference sequence). The length of the CDR3 is 16 residues. V gave up 3 bases and J gave up 1 base; unmatched junction bases: 9. Study conclusions and caveats: Uninvolved neighboring lung showed the greatest T cell clonality, exceeding tumor. Across samples, adjacent lung featured a median roughly 56 of the top 100 tumor clones.

This clone was picked up one time. No antigen is known for it. Material: peripheral blood, obtained before any cancer treatment. This rearrangement joins TRBV5-4 to TRBJ1-1; 7 bases are shared with TRBD1. This clonotype was obtained from a man aged 35 to 69 with stage I lung adenocarcinoma. CDR3 amino acids: CASSSAQQGSNTEAFF. In DNA, the CDR3 is TGTGCCAGCAGCTCCGCCCAACAGGGGTCGAACACTGAAGCTTTCTTT.